This T cell receptor (beta chain) was observed in a study of T cell repertoires in cytomegalovirus infection. Germline CDR1 is SGHTA and CDR2 is FQGNSA. V gave up 5 bases and J gave up 1 base, with 9 bases separating them. The CDR3 covers 14 residues. General study results and limits: Dominant in the ex vivo response were TCR beta clonotypes restricted by HLA-C and specific for CMV.

This clonotype has at least ten counts. Its specificity is unknown. One entry per CDR3 protein, called by TCRdb with MiXCR from the reads. In the table there are under 300,000 distinct CDR3 sequences, approximately 13% of which are singletons. The chain uses TRBV7-2 and TRBJ1-5; D is ambiguous. Material for sequencing was PBMCs. This sequence was found in a human donor in good health (CMV status not recorded). Some clones in this sample may be carry-over from other donors' samples. CDR3 region: CASSMRASNQPQHF. The CDR3 coding sequence is TGTGCCAGCAGCATGAGAGCCAGCAATCAGCCCCAGCATTTT.